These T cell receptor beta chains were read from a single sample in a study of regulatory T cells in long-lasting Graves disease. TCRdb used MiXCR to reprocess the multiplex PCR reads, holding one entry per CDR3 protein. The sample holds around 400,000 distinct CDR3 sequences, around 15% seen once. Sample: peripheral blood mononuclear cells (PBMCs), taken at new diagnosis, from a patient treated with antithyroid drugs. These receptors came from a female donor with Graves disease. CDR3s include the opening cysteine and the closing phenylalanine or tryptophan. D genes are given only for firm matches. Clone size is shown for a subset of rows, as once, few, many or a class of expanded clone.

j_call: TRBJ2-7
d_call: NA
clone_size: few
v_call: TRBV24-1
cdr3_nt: TGTGCCACCAGTGATAAACAGGGCGTTGGAAATACCTACGAGCAGTACTTC
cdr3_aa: CATSDKQGVGNTYEQYF

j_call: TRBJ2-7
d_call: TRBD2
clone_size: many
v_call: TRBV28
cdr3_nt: TGTGCCAGCAGTCTGACTCGTGGAGCGGGGGGCCCCTACGAGCAGTACTTC
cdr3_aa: CASSLTRGAGGPYEQYF

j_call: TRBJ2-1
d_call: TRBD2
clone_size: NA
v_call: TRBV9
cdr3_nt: TGTGCCAGCAGCGTAGGGGGGGCGATAGCGGGAGTTTATGAGCAGTTCTTC
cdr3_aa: CASSVGGAIAGVYEQFF

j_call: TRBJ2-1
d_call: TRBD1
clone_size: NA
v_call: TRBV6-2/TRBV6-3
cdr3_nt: TGTGCCAGCAGTTCCGGGACAGGGGGATACAATAAGCAGTTCTTC
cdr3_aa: CASSSGTGGYNKQFF

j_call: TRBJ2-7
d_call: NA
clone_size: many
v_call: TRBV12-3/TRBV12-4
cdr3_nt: TGTGCCAGCACCCTATCAACAGGTTCTAGCTCCTACGAGCAGTACTTC
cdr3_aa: CASTLSTGSSSYEQYF

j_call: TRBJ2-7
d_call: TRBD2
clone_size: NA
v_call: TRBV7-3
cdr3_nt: TGTGCCAGCAGCCCTGGTAGCGGGAGCTCCTACGAGCAGTACTTC
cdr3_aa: CASSPGSGSSYEQYF

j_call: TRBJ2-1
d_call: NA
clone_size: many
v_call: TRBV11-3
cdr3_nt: TGTGCCAGCAGCTTAGACTTTACATACAATGAGCAGTTCTTC
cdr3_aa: CASSLDFTYNEQFF

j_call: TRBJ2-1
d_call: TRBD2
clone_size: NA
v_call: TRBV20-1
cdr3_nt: TGCAGTGCTAGTGTGAGCGGGGGGGCCTTCGAGCAGTTCTTC
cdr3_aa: CSASVSGGAFEQFF

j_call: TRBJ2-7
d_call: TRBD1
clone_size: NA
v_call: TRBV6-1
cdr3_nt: TGTGCCAGCAGGGCCGGGACAGGGTACGAGCAGTACTTC
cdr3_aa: CASRAGTGYEQYF

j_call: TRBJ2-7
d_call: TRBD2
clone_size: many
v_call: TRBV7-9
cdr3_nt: TGTGCCAGCAGCCCGACTAGCGGGAAAGTCTACGAGCAGTACTTC
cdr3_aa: CASSPTSGKVYEQYF

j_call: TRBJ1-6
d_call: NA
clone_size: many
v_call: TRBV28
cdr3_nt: TGTGCCAGCAGTTCGGTCTATAATTCACCCCTCCACTTT
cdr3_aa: CASSSVYNSPLHF

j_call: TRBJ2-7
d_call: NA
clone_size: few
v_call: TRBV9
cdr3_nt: TGTGCCAGCAGCGCCACCGGGACGGGAACCTACGAGCAGTACTTC
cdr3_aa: CASSATGTGTYEQYF

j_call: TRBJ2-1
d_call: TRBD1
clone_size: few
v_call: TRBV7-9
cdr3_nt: TGTGCCAGCAGCCGACAGGGTACAAAGAATGAGCAGTTCTTC
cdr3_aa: CASSRQGTKNEQFF

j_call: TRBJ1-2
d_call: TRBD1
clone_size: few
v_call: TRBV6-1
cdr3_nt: TGTGCCAGCAGGAACCCGGGACAGGGGTGTGGCTACACCTTC
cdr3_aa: CASRNPGQGCGYTF

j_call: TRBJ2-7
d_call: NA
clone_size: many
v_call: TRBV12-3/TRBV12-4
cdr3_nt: TGTGCCAGCAGTGAAACCGTTTGGGGGAAGGGGTCCTACGAGCAGTACTTC
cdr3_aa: CASSETVWGKGSYEQYF

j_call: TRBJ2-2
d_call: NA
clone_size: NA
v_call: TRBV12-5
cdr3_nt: TGTGCTAGTGGTTTGACGGGGGGCCGGGTTCCCGGGGAGCTGTTTTTT
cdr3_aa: CASGLTGGRVPGELFF

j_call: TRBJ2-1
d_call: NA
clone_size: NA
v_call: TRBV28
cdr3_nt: TGTGCCAGCAGTTTATCCTCGACGGGTGTAAATGAGCAGTTCTTC
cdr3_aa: CASSLSSTGVNEQFF

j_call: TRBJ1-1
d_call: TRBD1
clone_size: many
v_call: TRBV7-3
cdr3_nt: TGTGCCAGCAGCTTCTCCGGGACAGTCATGAACACTGAAGCTTTCTTT
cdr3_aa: CASSFSGTVMNTEAFF

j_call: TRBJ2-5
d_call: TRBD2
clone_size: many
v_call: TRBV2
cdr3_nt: TGTGCCAGCAGTAACCCTAAGACTAGCGGGGGCTTCGTCTACCAAGAGACCCAGTACTTC
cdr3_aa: CASSNPKTSGGFVYQETQYF

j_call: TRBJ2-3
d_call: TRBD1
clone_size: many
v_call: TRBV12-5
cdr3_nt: TGTGCTAGTGGTTTGGTACTGCGACAGGGGGCTGATACGCAGTATTTT
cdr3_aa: CASGLVLRQGADTQYF

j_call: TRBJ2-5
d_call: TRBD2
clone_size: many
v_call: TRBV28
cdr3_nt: TGTGCCAGCAGTTTGACTAGCGGGAGGAGGATGGAGACCCAGTACTTC
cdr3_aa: CASSLTSGRRMETQYF

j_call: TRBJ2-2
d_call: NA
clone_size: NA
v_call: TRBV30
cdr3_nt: TGTGCCTGGAGCCCCCCCCCTGGGGGGACCGGGGAGCTGTTTTTT
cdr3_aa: CAWSPPPGGTGELFF

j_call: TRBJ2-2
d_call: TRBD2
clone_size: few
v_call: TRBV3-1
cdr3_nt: TGTGCCAGCAGCCATCTTGCGGGAGGGAAAAACACCGGGGAGCTGTTTTTT
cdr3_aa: CASSHLAGGKNTGELFF

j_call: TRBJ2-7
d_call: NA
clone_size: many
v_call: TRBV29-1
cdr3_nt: TGCAGCGTTGAAGATTGGGCCGACGGGGGCAGATACGAGCAGTACTTC
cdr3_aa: CSVEDWADGGRYEQYF

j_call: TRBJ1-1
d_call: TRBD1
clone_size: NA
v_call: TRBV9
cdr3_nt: TGTGCCAGCAGCGTAGTGGGCAGGGGGCCCACTGAAGCTTTCTTT
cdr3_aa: CASSVVGRGPTEAFF